These T cell receptor beta chains were read from a single sample in a study of OX40 agonist ivuxolimab in advanced cancers. Sequencing was performed with immunoSEQ multiplex PCR; in TCRdb, only in-frame clones are kept and a portion is missing. The sample carries some 43,000 clones, roughly 85% recorded once. The input for sequencing was CD4+ or CD8+ T cells sorted from blood, taken in a trial of the OX40 agonist ivuxolimab. These receptors originate from an adult with an advanced solid tumor such as melanoma, head and neck, liver or kidney cancer. The CDR3 runs from the conserved cysteine through the conserved F or W. The D gene is left open where the match is weak. The listing skips clone size in some rows; elsewhere it reads once, few, many or a size class.

D,size,V,J,DNA,CDR3
TRBD1,NA,TRBV30,TRBJ2-7,TGTGCCTGGAGTGCAGGGACAGGGGGATTGGGGCAGTACTTC,CAWSAGTGGLGQYF
NA,NA,TRBV19,TRBJ2-7,TGTGCCAGTAGTATTGGAAATAGCAACGAGCAGTACTTC,CASSIGNSNEQYF
TRBD1,NA,TRBV9,TRBJ1-6,TGTGCCAGCAGGGCCGGGACAGCGGTAGGGTCACCCCTCCACTTT,CASRAGTAVGSPLHF
NA,NA,TRBV7-8,TRBJ1-3,TGTGCCAGCAGCTTAGGCCAGGTGAACTCTGGAAACACCATATATTTT,CASSLGQVNSGNTIYF
NA,NA,TRBV28,TRBJ1-3,TGTGCCAGCAGTTTCGGGAACTCTGGAAACACCATATATTTT,CASSFGNSGNTIYF
NA,NA,TRBV7-2,TRBJ1-1,TGTGCCAGCAGCGTAACCAGGAACACTGAAGCTTTCTTT,CASSVTRNTEAFF
TRBD2,once,TRBV7-8,TRBJ2-1,TGTGCCAGCAGCTTGGAACTAGGCGGGAGGGGCCATGAGCAGTTCTTC,CASSLELGGRGHEQFF
TRBD1,NA,TRBV19,TRBJ1-1,TGTGCCAGTAGTATGGAGAGGGGGCAGGGGTTGAACACTGAAGCTTTCTTT,CASSMERGQGLNTEAFF
NA,NA,TRBV9,TRBJ1-2,TGTGCCAGCAGCGTAGAAGCCCCCTCGCCGTATGGCTACACCTTC,CASSVEAPSPYGYTF
TRBD2,NA,TRBV6-5,TRBJ2-7,TGTGCCAGCAGCACTAGCGGGACTCCCTACGAGCAGTACTTC,CASSTSGTPYEQYF
NA,once,TRBV12-5,TRBJ1-3,TGTGCTAGTGGTTTGAGTCACGGGGGAAACACCATATATTTT,CASGLSHGGNTIYF
TRBD1,NA,TRBV5-1,TRBJ1-4,TGCGCCAGCAGTACCGGGACAGGGGGCCCAAAACTGTTTTTT,CASSTGTGGPKLFF
NA,NA,TRBV6-5,TRBJ2-7,TGTGCCAGCAGTGGCCGGGAGCAGTACTTC,CASSGREQYF
NA,NA,TRBV27,TRBJ2-3,TGTGCCAGCAGTTTCAAGCGGGCTAGCACAGATACGCAGTATTTT,CASSFKRASTDTQYF
TRBD1,NA,TRBV5-1,TRBJ1-5,TGCGCCAGCAGCCCCGGGACAGCTAATAGCAATCAGCCCCAGCATTTT,CASSPGTANSNQPQHF
NA,NA,TRBV11-2,TRBJ2-7,TGTGCCAGCAGCTTAGCGGGGAGCCCCCGACGGTACTTC,CASSLAGSPRRYF
TRBD1,NA,TRBV7-2,TRBJ2-3,TGTGCCAGCAGCTCCGGGACAGGGGTCACAGATACGCAGTATTTT,CASSSGTGVTDTQYF
TRBD1,NA,TRBV11-2,TRBJ2-7,TGTGCCAGCAGCTTAGACCCGACAGGGCGCGAGCAGTACTTC,CASSLDPTGREQYF
NA,NA,TRBV7-9,TRBJ1-4,TGTGCCAGCAGCTTAGGGCAGAGCTCAACTAATGAAAAACTGTTTTTT,CASSLGQSSTNEKLFF
TRBD2,NA,TRBV7-3,TRBJ2-2,TGTGCCAGCAGCCCAGCGGCTAGCGGGGGGGCAAACGGGGAGCTGTTTTTT,CASSPAASGGANGELFF
NA,NA,TRBV6-6,TRBJ1-1,TGTGCCAGCAGTTACATCGGGACTGAAGCTTTCTTT,CASSYIGTEAFF
TRBD1,NA,TRBV18,TRBJ2-5,TGTGCCAGCTCTTCCGGGACAGGGGTGGAAGAGACCCAGTACTTC,CASSSGTGVEETQYF
NA,few,TRBV5-1,TRBJ2-5,TGCGCCAGCAGCTTGGCCTCCGAAGGCGGTCCCCAGTACTTC,CASSLASEGGPQYF
NA,NA,TRBV30,TRBJ2-5,TGTGCCTGGAGTTCAGGGCGAGAGACCCAGTACTTC,CAWSSGRETQYF
NA,NA,TRBV19,TRBJ1-1,TGTGCCAGTAGTATACAGGGATTCACTGAAGCTTTCTTT,CASSIQGFTEAFF
NA,few,TRBV6-1,TRBJ1-2,TGTGCCAGCAACCAGGGCTATGGCTACACCTTC,CASNQGYGYTF
NA,NA,TRBV7-2,TRBJ2-7,TGTGCCAGCAGCTTTGGGGGCTCCTACGAGCAGTACTTC,CASSFGGSYEQYF
NA,NA,TRBV2,TRBJ2-7,TGTGCCAGCAGTGAAAGGCGGGCGGCCTACGAGCAGTACTTC,CASSERRAAYEQYF
NA,NA,TRBV28,TRBJ1-2,TGTGCCAGCAGTTACCTCGGTGGCTACACCTTC,CASSYLGGYTF
TRBD1,NA,TRBV7-2,TRBJ2-3,TGTGCCAGCAGCTTACCCCCAGACGGACAGGGAAAAGATACGCAGTATTTT,CASSLPPDGQGKDTQYF
TRBD1,once,TRBV5-1,TRBJ2-1,TGCGCCAGCAGCTTGGCCTTGACAGGGCAGGGAGAGCAGTTCTTC,CASSLALTGQGEQFF
NA,few,TRBV19,TRBJ1-1,TGTGCCAGTACCCTCAGGGGACGGGGTGAAGCTTTCTTT,CASTLRGRGEAFF
NA,NA,TRBV28,TRBJ2-3,TGTGCCAGCAGTTCCCGACCCACAGATACGCAGTATTTT,CASSSRPTDTQYF
TRBD2,once,TRBV28,TRBJ2-2,TGTGCCAGCAGTAATTTGGAGGCTAGCGGGAGGGCGAACACCGGGGAGCTGTTTTTT,CASSNLEASGRANTGELFF
NA,NA,TRBV7-6,TRBJ1-2,TGTGCCAGCAGCTTAGGGCGGGGTCCGGGCGGCTACACCTTC,CASSLGRGPGGYTF
NA,NA,TRBV27,TRBJ1-5,TGTGCCAGCAGTTTGGCCGGCGTGGGTCAGCCCCAGCATTTT,CASSLAGVGQPQHF
NA,once,TRBV19,TRBJ2-1,TGTGCCAGTAGTATAAGTTCCAACAATGAGCAGTTCTTC,CASSISSNNEQFF
NA,few,TRBV6-1,TRBJ2-7,TGTGCCAGCAGTGAGCCTGGGGCTACCAGCTCCTACGAGCAGTACTTC,CASSEPGATSSYEQYF
NA,NA,TRBV5-1,TRBJ2-7,TGCGCCAGCAGCTTGGAGGCGGGGCCCTCCGGGCAGTACTTC,CASSLEAGPSGQYF
NA,NA,TRBV18,TRBJ2-7,TGTGCCAGCTCACCAAACGGGGCCACCTCCTACGAGCAGTACTTC,CASSPNGATSYEQYF
TRBD1,NA,TRBV5-1,TRBJ2-2,TGCGCCAGCACCGTTCCGGGACAGGGGTCAAACACCGGGGAGCTGTTTTTT,CASTVPGQGSNTGELFF
NA,NA,TRBV28,TRBJ1-3,TGTGCCAGCAGTTTTTCATCAGGGAACGGTGGAAACACCATATATTTT,CASSFSSGNGGNTIYF
TRBD1,NA,TRBV30,TRBJ1-1,TGTGCCTGGAGTGAAGACAGGGAGAACACTGAAGCTTTCTTT,CAWSEDRENTEAFF
NA,NA,TRBV11-3,TRBJ2-7,TGTGCCAGCAGCTTAGGAGGGCTGCGGGAGCAGTACTTC,CASSLGGLREQYF
TRBD1,NA,TRBV5-1,TRBJ2-6,TGCGCCACTGGACAGGGGAATGGGGCCAACGTCCTGACTTTC,CATGQGNGANVLTF
TRBD1,NA,TRBV5-4,TRBJ2-7,TGTGCCAGCAGTCATCCGGGACAGGGGGTGTACGAGCAGTACTTC,CASSHPGQGVYEQYF
TRBD1,NA,TRBV2,TRBJ1-5,TGTGCCAGCAGTGAACAAATCCGGACAGGGAGGAATCAGCCCCAGCATTTT,CASSEQIRTGRNQPQHF
NA,NA,TRBV7-2,TRBJ2-5,TGTGCCAGCAGCTTAGAGGGGGGCCAAGAGACCCAGTACTTC,CASSLEGGQETQYF
TRBD1,NA,TRBV4-1,TRBJ1-2,TGCGCCAGCAGCCAAGAAGGGGGCTCGAACTATGGCTACACCTTC,CASSQEGGSNYGYTF
TRBD1,NA,TRBV11-2,TRBJ2-7,TGTGCCAGCAGTACCGGGACAGGAGCTTACGAGCAGTACTTC,CASSTGTGAYEQYF
NA,few,TRBV20-1,TRBJ1-3,TGCAGTGCTAGAGTGGAAAACACCATATATTTT,CSARVENTIYF
NA,once,TRBV6-5,TRBJ1-2,TGTGCCAGCAGTTCTCGGGACGGAATCTATGGCTACACCTTC,CASSSRDGIYGYTF
NA,NA,TRBV7-2,TRBJ1-2,TGTGCCAGCAGCTTAGATCGTGGCTACACCTTC,CASSLDRGYTF
NA,NA,TRBV2,TRBJ1-1,TGTGCCAGCAGTGACGGCCCGAGGGTCGCTTTCTTT,CASSDGPRVAFF